These T cell receptor beta chains were read from a single sample in a study of T cell repertoires in cytomegalovirus infection. These receptors' targets are unknown. One entry per CDR3 protein results from TCRdb running MiXCR on the reads. The table shows about 770,000 distinct CDR3 sequences, with almost 30% occurring only once. Sequenced material: cultured CD8+ T cells from PBMCs, taken from culture after CMV antigen stimulation. These TCRs come from a human donor in good health (CMV status not recorded). Some clones in this sample may be carry-over from other donors' samples. The CDR3 runs from the conserved cysteine through the conserved F or W. The D gene is left open where the match is weak. Rows may omit the clone size; those that give it use once, few, many or a size class.

>14|.|TRBJ1-1|.|TRBV28
CASSFWGFDTEAFF
TGTGCCAGCAGCTTCTGGGGCTTTGACACTGAAGCTTTCTTT
>12|.|TRBJ1-2|.|TRBV2
CASDRKDYGYTF
TGTGCCAGCGATCGCAAGGACTATGGCTACACCTTC
>19|TRBD2|TRBJ2-1|.|TRBV5-4
CASSPGLAGGPSSYNEQFF
TGTGCCAGCAGCCCGGGACTAGCGGGGGGTCCGAGCTCCTACAATGAGCAGTTCTTC
>16|.|TRBJ1-4|.|TRBV27
CASSKTLTGIFEKLFF
TGTGCCAGCAGTAAAACTTTGACAGGAATCTTTGAAAAACTGTTTTTT
>15|TRBD1|TRBJ1-1|few|TRBV7-9
CASSPTTGGLAEAFF
TGTGCCAGCAGTCCTACAACAGGGGGCCTGGCTGAAGCTTTCTTT
>18|TRBD2|TRBJ2-5|few|TRBV12-5
CASGSNPGLAGGTETQYF
TGTGCTAGTGGTTCGAACCCGGGACTAGCGGGGGGCACGGAGACCCAGTACTTC
>13|.|TRBJ1-2|.|TRBV20-1
CSARVLFDYGYTF
TGCAGTGCTAGAGTTCTATTTGACTATGGCTACACCTTC
>14|.|TRBJ1-5|many|TRBV11-2
CASSFQGTNQPQHF
TGTGCCAGCAGCTTTCAAGGGACAAATCAGCCCCAGCATTTT
>15|.|TRBJ2-7|.|TRBV19
CASSIGRGGSYEQYF
TGTGCCAGTAGTATTGGGAGAGGGGGTTCCTACGAGCAGTACTTC
>15|.|TRBJ2-4|few|TRBV7-2
CASTGGSISKNIQYF
TGTGCCAGCACAGGGGGGAGCATCTCCAAAAACATTCAGTACTTC
>16|.|TRBJ1-3|.|TRBV18
CASSPRTVPGADTIYF
TGTGCCAGCTCACCACGGACAGTTCCAGGCGCGGACACCATATATTTT
>15|TRBD1|TRBJ2-1|.|TRBV20-1
CSASPGQGSYNEQFF
TGCAGTGCTTCGCCGGGACAGGGTTCCTACAATGAGCAGTTCTTC
>17|.|TRBJ2-2|few|TRBV6-1
CASSDPFWTTNTGELFF
TGTGCCAGCAGTGATCCTTTTTGGACTACGAACACCGGGGAGCTGTTTTTT
>16|.|TRBJ2-2|.|TRBV7-6
CASTEPETGHTGELFF
TGTGCCAGCACCGAACCAGAGACAGGCCACACCGGGGAGCTGTTTTTT
>15|TRBD2|TRBJ2-5|once|TRBV12-3/TRBV12-4
CASTWGGGGQETQYF
TGTGCCAGCACCTGGGGCGGGGGGGGACAAGAGACCCAGTACTTC
>14|TRBD1|TRBJ2-3|few|TRBV27
CASSFGQDTDTQYF
TGTGCCAGCAGTTTTGGACAGGACACAGATACGCAGTATTTT
>15|TRBD1|TRBJ1-4|few|TRBV28
CASSLQTGRHEKLFF
TGTGCCAGCAGTTTGCAGACAGGGAGGCACGAAAAACTGTTTTTT
>16|TRBD1|TRBJ1-1|.|TRBV28
CASSKQGAGFWAEAFF
TGTGCCAGCAGCAAACAGGGGGCTGGATTTTGGGCTGAAGCTTTCTTT
>18|TRBD1|TRBJ1-2|.|TRBV28
CASRSTGQGTPGIYGYTF
TGTGCCAGCAGGTCCACGGGACAGGGAACTCCCGGAATTTATGGCTACACCTTC
>15|.|TRBJ2-3|few|TRBV4-1
CASSQVVARSDTQYF
TGCGCCAGCAGCCAAGTAGTGGCCCGTTCGGATACGCAGTATTTT